The 30 T cell receptor beta chains listed next were all sequenced from one sample in a study of CD8+ T cells in alopecia areata. Markers used for sorting pooled cutaneous lymph node cells were CD4, CD8alpha, NKG2D, NKG2ACE and others. RNA was extracted and reverse transcribed into cDNA as the sequencing template. This table comes from immunoSEQ multiplex PCR, and its TCRdb copy is limited to in-frame clones, with some not included. The sample contains about 300,000 clones, none of them singletons. Source material: CD4+ T cells sorted from a lymph node. The receptors here all came from a C3H/HeJ mouse with alopecia areata. MHC haplotype of the mouse line: H2-k.

This clone has more than one count but fewer than ten. The genes and germline here are from mouse. Sequencing ends 4 residues short of the CDR3 end; the germline J gene provides the rest. Other DNA sequences within the sample encode an identical CDR3. The V and J genes are TRBV5 and TRBJ2-3, with 8 nucleotides matching TRBD1. CDR1 LGHNA and CDR2 YNLKQL come from the germline V gene (reference sequence). V was pared by 3 bases and J by 0 bases, with 2 bases of the junction left unmatched. This CDR3 spans 15 amino acids. CDR3 DNA, as far as it was read: TGTGCCAGCAGCCAGACAGGGGCTAGTGCAGAA. It specifies CASSQTGASAE. The full CDR3 reads CASSQTGASAETLYF.

This clone was observed a few times. Gene names and germline refer to mouse. The observed sequence ends 4 residues before the CDR3 terminus, with the missing tail filled in from the germline J gene. The chain combines TRBV5 with TRBJ2-5; maybe TRBD1 (5 bases). The CDR3 has 15 residues. Germline loops: CDR1 LGHNA, CDR2 YNLKQL (reference sequence). Trimming cost V 4 bases and J 0 bases, with 11 bases left between them. The CDR3: CASSPLTVNQDTQYF. The CDR3 DNA, read in part, is TGTGCCAGCAGCCCCCTGACAGTTAACCAAGAC.

Comment on this clone: Germline and genes here are mouse. The read comes to an end 4 residues before the CDR3 does, leaving the germline J gene to fill in the end. The chain carries TRBV31 and TRBJ2-1; 9 nucleotides align to TRBD1. V lost 5 bases, J lost 3 bases, and 2 bases stayed unmatched. There are 13 residues in the CDR3. In germline, CDR1 is GKSSPN, CDR2 SITVG. CDR3: CAWGDRVYAEQFF. The CDR3 DNA, read in part, is TGTGCCTGGGGGGACAGGGTCTATGCT.

This clone was seen only a few times. The listed genes are named as in mouse. The read terminates 4 residues before the CDR3 end, so the remaining end is supplied by the germline J gene. The chain combines TRBV1 with TRBJ2-7, with TRBD2 identical over 7 bases. Germline V gives CDR1 NSQYPW, CDR2 LRSPGD (reference sequence). This CDR3 region has 13 residues. V dropped 4 bases and J dropped 3; count of bases not matched to a gene: 3. The part of the CDR3 DNA that was read is TGCACCTGCAGTGGGGGGGGGATCTAT. Translation gives CTCSGGGIY. The CDR3 reads in full as CTCSGGGIYEQYF. The whole variable domain, filled in from reference TRBV1 and TRBJ2-7, reads VTLLEQNPRWRLVPRGQAVNLRCILKNSQYPWMSWYQQDLQKQLQWLFTLRSPGDKEVKSLPGADYLATRVTDTELRLQVANMSQGRTLYCTCSGGGIYEQYFGPGTRLTVL.

This clone was seen a handful of times. Gene names are mouse gene names. The read comes to an end 4 residues before the CDR3 does, leaving the germline J gene to fill in the end. The V and J genes are TRBV1 and TRBJ2-4; TRBD1 matches 9 bases. Germline-derived CDR1 and CDR2 are NSQYPW and LRSPGD (reference sequence). This CDR3 spans 17 amino acids. V lost 6 bases to trimming and J lost 0 bases; unmatched junction nucleotides: 10. The covered CDR3 bases are TGCACCTGCAGCGTCCGGGACAGGGTCCATAGTCAAAAC. Protein product: CTCSVRDRVHSQN. The full CDR3 reads CTCSVRDRVHSQNTLYF.

Points on this clone: The genes and germline here are from mouse. The missing CDR3 end, 4 residues past where the read stops, is filled in from the germline J gene. The V call is TRBV13-2, the J call TRBJ2-1; tentative D call: TRBD1 (6 bases). This CDR3 spans 15 amino acids. CDR1 is NNHNN and CDR2 is SYGAGS in the germline V gene (reference sequence). V lost 3 bases, J lost 0 bases, and 10 bases lay in between. CDR3 amino acids: CASGGNRANYAEQFF. The sequenced part of the CDR3 DNA is TGTGCCAGCGGTGGGAACAGGGCTAACTATGCT.

The sample holds a few counts of this clone. The gene names here belong to mouse. The CDR3 end is not reached by the read, which stops 4 residues before it; the germline J gene fills it in. The V and J genes are TRBV31 and TRBJ1-1; D is possibly TRBD1 (6 bases). The CDR3 has 13 amino acids. Germline CDR1 and CDR2: GKSSPN and SITVG. Trimming removed 6 bases from V and 0 bases from J, with 11 bases in between. CDR3 sequence reads: CACPGQANTEVFF. Incomplete CDR3 DNA: TGTGCCTGTCCGGGACAAGCAAACACA.

For this clone: Germline and genes here are mouse. From the germline J gene comes the end of the CDR3, since the read stops 4 residues before it. The chain uses TRBV13-2 and TRBJ1-1; no firm D call. This CDR3 spans 16 amino acids. The V gene's germline CDR1 is NNHNN and CDR2 SYGAGS (reference sequence). V gave up 0 bases and J gave up 1 base, with 13 bases separating them. The CDR3 loop is CASGDAVGKGNTEVFF. CDR3 bases read: TGTGCCAGCGGTGATGCGGTGGGGAAGGGAAACACA.

There are many counts of this clone. Gene names and germline match the mouse. The read falls 4 residues short of the CDR3 end, and the missing part is taken from the germline J gene. The rearrangement joins TRBV13-3 to TRBJ2-2, with 7 bases aligning to TRBD2. The V gene's germline CDR1 is NNHDY and CDR2 SYVADS. This CDR3 contains 15 residues. V lost 5 bases, J lost 0 bases, and 4 bases stayed unmatched. The chain's CDR3 is CASRDWAANTGQLYF. The covered CDR3 bases are TGTGCCAGCAGAGACTGGGCCGCAAACACCGGG.

This clone was recorded at least ten times. Gene labels here are mouse ones. The missing CDR3 end, 4 residues past where the read stops, is filled in from the germline J gene. The V and J genes are TRBV13-1 and TRBJ2-2; 9 nucleotides align to TRBD1. Germline-derived CDR1 and CDR2 are NSHNY and SYGAGN. V was clipped by 3 bases and J by 6 bases; unmatched bases: 6. CDR3 length: 15 residues. The covered CDR3 bases are TGTGCCAGCAGTGGCCGGGACAGGGAACCCGGG. It is translated as CASSGRDREPG. The full CDR3 protein reads CASSGRDREPGQLYF.

The sample holds a few counts of this clone. Germline and genes here are mouse. The read stops 4 residues short of the end of the CDR3; the missing end is completed from the germline J gene. The genes are TRBV5 and TRBJ2-4, with D tentatively TRBD1 (5 bases). Germline CDR1 is LGHNA and CDR2 is YNLKQL (reference sequence). The CDR3 covers 14 residues. The CDR3 reads CASSQESRENTLYF. The sequenced CDR3 bases are TGTGCCAGCAGCCAAGAGAGCAGGGAGAAC.

A remark on this clone: The gene names given are mouse names. Read coverage stops 4 residues before the CDR3 terminus; the germline J gene supplies the remainder. This rearrangement joins TRBV14 to TRBJ2-3; D is possibly TRBD2 (5 bases). CDR3 length equals 14 residues. Deletions cut 2 bases from V and 0 bases from J, with 7 bases between. Germline CDR1 is SGHDT and CDR2 is FRDEAV. CDR3 in amino acids: CASSFAGSAETLYF. Partial CDR3 DNA: TGTGCCAGCAGTTTTGCTGGGAGTGCAGAA.

For this clone: All gene names here are mouse names. The part of the CDR3 DNA that was read is TGTGCCAGCGGCGCTCCCGGGACAGGGAACACCGGG. The encoded protein is CASGAPGTGNTG. The CDR3 as a whole reads CASGAPGTGNTGQLYF. This sequence joins TRBV13-2 and TRBJ2-2; 9 bases map to TRBD1. Coverage ceases 4 residues before the CDR3 finishes, and the germline J gene fills in the end. The V gene end was trimmed by 5 bases and the J gene end by 2 bases; junction bases not matched to a gene: 7. Germline CDR1 reads NNHNN; CDR2 reads SYGAGS (reference sequence). CDR3 size: 16 residues.

This clone occurred a few times. Gene names follow the mouse nomenclature. The read ends 4 residues before the CDR3 terminus; that terminus is restored from the germline J gene. Other DNA sequences from this sample encode an identical CDR3 as well. J is TRBJ2-7 and V is TRBV1; 8 positions agree with TRBD2. There are 15 residues in the CDR3. Germline CDR1 is NSQYPW and CDR2 is LRSPGD (reference sequence). V was pared by 2 bases and J by 0 bases, with 3 bases of the junction left unmatched. The sequenced part of the CDR3 DNA is TGCACCTGCAGTGCAACTGGGGGAAGCTCCTAT. As protein: CTCSATGGSSY. The entire CDR3 reads CTCSATGGSSYEQYF.

Concerning this clone itself: Gene names denote mouse genes. The read terminates 4 residues ahead of where the CDR3 ends, so the germline J gene completes it. The chain joins TRBV13-1 to TRBJ2-1; 13 bases are a match to TRBD2. The V gene's germline CDR1 is NSHNY and CDR2 SYGAGN. Losses at the gene ends were 3 bases for V and 1 base for J; bases not matched to a gene: 4. The CDR3 is 17 residues long. The CDR3 bases that were read are TGTGCCAGCAGTGTTCCGGGACTGGGGGGGAACTATGCT. Protein product: CASSVPGLGGNYA. The full CDR3 protein is CASSVPGLGGNYAEQFF.

This clone has only a few counts. Gene names and germline match the mouse. The DNA ends 4 residues before the CDR3 does, and the rest of the CDR3 is filled in from the germline J gene. The same CDR3 arises from other DNA sequences in this sample as well. The V call is TRBV5, the J call TRBJ2-5, with TRBD2 as a possible D gene (6 bases). This CDR3 has 13 residues. The germline CDR1 and CDR2 sequences are LGHNA and YNLKQL (reference sequence). This CDR3 reads CASSQAGEDTQYF. The CDR3 DNA, read in part, is TGTGCCAGCAGCCAAGCTGGGGAAGAC.

This clone has more than one count but fewer than ten. Genes and germline are mouse. The missing CDR3 end, 4 residues past where the read stops, is filled in from the germline J gene. The V gene is TRBV1, the J gene TRBJ2-1; 10 bases are a match to TRBD2. CDR1 and CDR2 from the germline V gene are NSQYPW and LRSPGD (reference sequence). The CDR3 has 17 amino acids. The V gene end was trimmed by 0 bases and the J gene end by 4 bases; junction bases not matched to a gene: 6. Partial CDR3 DNA: TGCACCTGCAGTGCAGATCTGGGGGGGCGCCGGTATGCT. Protein product: CTCSADLGGRRYA. The full CDR3 reads CTCSADLGGRRYAEQFF.

On this clone: The genes are named according to mouse. The CDR3 sequence: CASGDWTGGDEQYF. The CDR3 DNA, read in part, is TGTGCCAGCGGTGATTGGACAGGGGGCGAT. V and J are TRBV13-2 and TRBJ2-7; 11 bases are a match to TRBD1. The DNA ends 4 residues before the CDR3 does, and the rest of the CDR3 is filled in from the germline J gene. CDR1 is NNHNN and CDR2 is SYGAGS in the germline V gene (reference sequence). This CDR3 is 14 amino acids long.

This clone was seen only a few times. The gene symbols are mouse symbols. The read terminates 4 residues before the CDR3 end, so the remaining end is supplied by the germline J gene. The V call is TRBV31, the J call TRBJ2-1; a possible D gene is TRBD2 (6 bases). V was cut by 0 bases and J by 3 bases, with 9 bases left in between. The length of the CDR3 is 14 residues. From germline, CDR1 is GKSSPN and CDR2 SITVG. The CDR3 loop is CAWSLELGYAEQFF. The sequenced CDR3 bases are TGTGCCTGGAGTCTAGAACTGGGCTATGCT. The full variable domain, completed using reference TRBV31 and TRBJ2-1, is AQTIHQWPVAEIKAVGSPLSLGCTIKGKSSPNLYWYWQATGGTLQQLFYSITVGQVESVVQLNLSASRPKDDQFILSTEKLLLSHSGFYLCAWSLELGYAEQFFGPGTRLTVL.

This clone has only a few counts. Genes and germline come from the mouse. Sequencing ends 4 residues short of the CDR3 end; the germline J gene provides the rest. V and J are TRBV13-1 and TRBJ1-1; D is perhaps TRBD1 (6 bases). The V gene's germline CDR1 is NSHNY and CDR2 SYGAGN. This CDR3 has 13 residues. The sequenced CDR3 bases are TGTGCCAGCAGTGATCCCGGGACAACA. Translation gives CASSDPGTT. The whole CDR3 is CASSDPGTTEVFF.

Concerning this clone itself: Gene names denote mouse genes. Here the CDR3 reads CASSDQGRDEQYF. Partial CDR3 DNA: TGTGCCAGCAGTGATCAGGGGAGGGAT. The genes are TRBV13-1 and TRBJ2-7; D is possibly TRBD1 (6 bases). The read terminates 4 residues before the CDR3 end, so the remaining end is supplied by the germline J gene. The CDR3 length is 13 residues. Germline V lookup: CDR1 NSHNY, CDR2 SYGAGN.

Details on this clone: Gene names are mouse gene names. The read terminates 4 residues before the CDR3 end, so the remaining end is supplied by the germline J gene. Within the sample, other DNA sequences also encode this same CDR3. This chain joins TRBV31 and TRBJ2-3, with D unclear. Looked up from germline, CDR1 is GKSSPN and CDR2 is SITVG. CDR3 length: 13 residues. V lost 0 bases and J lost 0, with 4 bases in between. The CDR3 DNA, read in part, is TGTGCCTGGAGTCTGGAGAGTGCAGAA. It encodes CAWSLESAE. The whole CDR3 region reads CAWSLESAETLYF.

This clone was counted only a few times. The genes are named according to mouse. The read falls 3 residues short of the CDR3 end, and the missing part is taken from the germline J gene. The chain recombines TRBV1 with TRBJ1-6; D remains unclear. TRBJ1-6 is recorded as an ORF, its role being uncertain. The CDR3 sequence is 15 residues long. CDR1 NSQYPW and CDR2 LRSPGD come from the germline V gene (reference sequence). V lost 0 bases and J 8 bases, leaving 11 bases between the germline ends. The CDR3 here is CTCSADHLGDSPLYF. The CDR3 bases that were read are TGCACCTGCAGTGCAGATCATTTGGGTGATTCGCCC.

This clone was counted only a few times. The germline and genes are mouse ones. The observed sequence ends 4 residues before the CDR3 terminus, with the missing tail filled in from the germline J gene. Other nucleotide sequences in the sample specify the same CDR3. The genes are TRBV19 and TRBJ2-7; 12 nucleotides match TRBD2. V gave up 2 bases and J gave up 2 bases; unmatched junction bases: 2. Germline CDR1 is FNHDT and CDR2 is SITEND (reference sequence). The CDR3 sequence is 15 residues long. CDR3 protein: CASSIRTGGAYEQYF. CDR3 bases read: TGTGCCAGCAGTATCCGGACTGGGGGGGCCTAT.

Worth noting for this clone: Gene names denote mouse genes. The read terminates 4 residues before the CDR3 end, so the remaining end is supplied by the germline J gene. This chain links TRBV13-1 with TRBJ2-3, with 10 bases lining up with TRBD2. V lost 2 bases and J lost 0; bases outside the gene matches: 3. The CDR3 consists of 16 residues. Germline CDR1 reads NSHNY; CDR2 reads SYGAGN. The covered CDR3 bases are TGTGCCAGCAGTGAAGGACTGGGGGTTAGTGCAGAA. Its translation is CASSEGLGVSAE. The whole CDR3 protein is CASSEGLGVSAETLYF.

As for this clone: Gene labels here are mouse ones. The read stops 4 residues short of the end of the CDR3; the missing end is completed from the germline J gene. This chain links TRBV1 with TRBJ2-2, with unresolved D. V was shortened by 4 bases and J by 0 bases, with 6 bases between the two germline ends. Germline assignment: CDR1 NSQYPW and CDR2 LRSPGD (reference sequence). The CDR3 is 14 residues long. The CDR3 spells CTCSVTPNTGQLYF. The sequenced part of the CDR3 DNA is TGCACCTGCAGTGTGACACCAAACACCGGG.

This clone occurred a few times. Germline and genes: mouse. The read comes to an end 4 residues before the CDR3 does, leaving the germline J gene to fill in the end. This rearrangement joins TRBV19 to TRBJ2-1; tentative D call: TRBD2 (5 bases). This CDR3 spans 14 amino acids. CDR1 is FNHDT, CDR2 SITEND, per germline (reference sequence). V shed 0 bases and J shed 5 bases, with 9 bases lying between them. The CDR3 DNA, read in part, is TGTGCCAGCAGTATAGTGGGGAAGGATGCT. Translating gives CASSIVGKDA. The CDR3 as a whole reads CASSIVGKDAEQFF.

With regard to this clone: Mouse gene names apply. The CDR3 end is not reached by the read, which stops 4 residues before it; the germline J gene fills it in. V is TRBV14 and J is TRBJ2-3, with D maybe TRBD1 (5 bases). Germline values: CDR1 SGHDT, CDR2 FRDEAV. Trimming stripped 6 bases from V and 0 bases from J, with 11 bases between. This CDR3 has 14 amino acids. Incomplete CDR3 DNA: TGTGCCAGCACCCCGGACATCAGTGCAGAA. Translating it yields CASTPDISAE. The whole CDR3 reads CASTPDISAETLYF.

This clone was observed a handful of times. Gene labels here are mouse ones. The read comes to an end 3 residues before the CDR3 does, leaving the germline J gene to fill in the end. The rearrangement uses TRBV13-3 and TRBJ1-6; D is undetermined. TRBJ1-6 is labeled an ORF, and its function is uncertain. The CDR3 runs to 15 residues. V lost 0 bases and J lost 0, with 4 bases in between. The germline V gene has CDR1 NNHDY and CDR2 SYVADS. CDR3 region: CASSDEHSYNSPLYF. CDR3 DNA (partial): TGTGCCAGCAGTGATGAACATTCCTATAATTCGCCC.

This clone has a count of ten or more. Gene names refer to mouse genes. Coverage ceases 4 residues before the CDR3 finishes, and the germline J gene fills in the end. Other DNA sequences of this sample code for an identical CDR3. The J gene is TRBJ1-1, the V gene TRBV1, with TRBD1 identical over 10 bases. The CDR3 contains 14 residues. Germline V gene lookup returns CDR1 NSQYPW and CDR2 LRSPGD (reference sequence). CDR3 in amino acids: CTCSAGTGVGEVFF. CDR3 DNA, as far as it was read: TGCACCTGCAGTGCCGGGACAGGGGTGGGA.